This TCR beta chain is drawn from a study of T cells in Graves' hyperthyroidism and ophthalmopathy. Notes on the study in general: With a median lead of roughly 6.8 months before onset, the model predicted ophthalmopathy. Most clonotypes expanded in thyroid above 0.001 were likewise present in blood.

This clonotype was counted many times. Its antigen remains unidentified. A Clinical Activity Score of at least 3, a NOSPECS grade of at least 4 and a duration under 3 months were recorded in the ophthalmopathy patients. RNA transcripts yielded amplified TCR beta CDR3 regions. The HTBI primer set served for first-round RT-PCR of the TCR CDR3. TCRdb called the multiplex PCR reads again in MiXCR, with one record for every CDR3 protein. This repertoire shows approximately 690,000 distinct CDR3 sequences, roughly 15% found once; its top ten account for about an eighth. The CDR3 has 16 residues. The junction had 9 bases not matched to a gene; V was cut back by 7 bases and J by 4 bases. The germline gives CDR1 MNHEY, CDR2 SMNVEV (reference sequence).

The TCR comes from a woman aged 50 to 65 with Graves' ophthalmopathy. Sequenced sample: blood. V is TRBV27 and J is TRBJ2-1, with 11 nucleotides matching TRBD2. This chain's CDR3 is CASTPIGLAGYNEQFF. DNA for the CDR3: TGTGCCAGCACCCCAATTGGACTAGCGGGTTACAATGAGCAGTTCTTC.